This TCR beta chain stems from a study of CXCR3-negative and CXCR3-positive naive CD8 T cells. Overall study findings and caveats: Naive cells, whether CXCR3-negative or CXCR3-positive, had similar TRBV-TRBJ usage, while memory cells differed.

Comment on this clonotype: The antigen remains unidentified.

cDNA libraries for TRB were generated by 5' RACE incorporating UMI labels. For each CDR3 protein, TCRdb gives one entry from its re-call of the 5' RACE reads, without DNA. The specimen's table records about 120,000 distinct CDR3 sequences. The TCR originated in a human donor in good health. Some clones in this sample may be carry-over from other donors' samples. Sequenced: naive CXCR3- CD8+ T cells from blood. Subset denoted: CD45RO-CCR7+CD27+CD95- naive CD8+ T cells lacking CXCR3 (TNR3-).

The chain's CDR3 is CASSLPAAYEQYF. This chain connects TRBV7-9 to TRBJ2-7. Per germline, CDR1 SEHNR and CDR2 FQNEAQ (reference sequence). The CDR3 runs to 13 residues.